These T cell receptor beta chains were read from a single sample in a study of CD8+ T cells in alopecia areata. The data were produced by immunoSEQ multiplex PCR, yet TCRdb's version contains in-frame clones alone and is incomplete. The data contain about 160,000 clones, approximately 65% of them seen just once; the ten biggest clones take up roughly 0.91%. This sample comprised CD4+ T cells sorted from blood, obtained at week 4, from a patient treated with tofacitinib. Receptors were obtained from a human donor with alopecia areata. Both conserved end residues are part of each CDR3. A D gene is named only where the DNA matches it firmly. Size is omitted from some rows. Given values are once, few, many or a class for expanded clones.

-	-	TRBV9	TRBJ2-5	CASSAQETQYF	TGTGCCAGCAGCGCCCAAGAGACCCAGTACTTC
-	-	TRBV5-1	TRBJ1-1	CASSLIAGNTEAFF	TGCGCCAGCAGCTTGATTGCCGGGAACACTGAAGCTTTCTTT
-	TRBD1	TRBV30	TRBJ1-2	CAWSVQGLGYTF	TGTGCCTGGAGTGTACAGGGGCTTGGCTACACCTTC
-	-	TRBV30	TRBJ2-7	CAWTVGYEQYF	TGTGCCTGGACAGTGGGGTACGAGCAGTACTTC
-	TRBD2	TRBV29-1	TRBJ2-1	CSVPGGALYNEQFF	TGCAGCGTTCCCGGGGGGGCCCTGTACAATGAGCAGTTCTTC
-	-	TRBV29-1	TRBJ2-2	CSVEVTGDPTGELFF	TGCAGCGTTGAGGTAACAGGAGATCCCACCGGGGAGCTGTTTTTT
few	TRBD2	TRBV7-9	TRBJ2-2	CASSRTSGNTGELFF	TGTGCCAGCAGCCGGACTAGCGGGAACACCGGGGAGCTGTTTTTT
-	-	TRBV19	TRBJ2-2	CASSERRKFANTGELFF	TGTGCCAGTTCTGAGCGGCGGAAGTTCGCGAACACCGGGGAGCTGTTTTTT
-	TRBD1	TRBV30	TRBJ1-1	CAWSHRGRGLNTEAFF	TGTGCCTGGAGCCACAGGGGAAGGGGGCTGAACACTGAAGCTTTCTTT
-	TRBD1	TRBV4-1	TRBJ1-1	CASSQDEGLRGLKAFF	TGCGCCAGCAGCCAAGATGAGGGGTTGAGGGGGCTCAAAGCTTTCTTT
once	-	TRBV29-1	TRBJ1-4	CSVGLEKLFF	TGCAGCGTCGGTCTAGAAAAACTGTTTTTT
once	TRBD1	TRBV29-1	TRBJ1-2	CSVGITTGGIGGYTF	TGCAGCGTTGGCATTACGACAGGGGGAATTGGTGGCTACACCTTC
few	-	TRBV2	TRBJ1-5	CASSADRPNQPQHF	TGTGCCAGCAGTGCCGACAGGCCTAATCAGCCCCAGCATTTT
-	-	TRBV5-6	TRBJ1-5	CASSFGPGDQPQHF	TGTGCCAGCAGCTTCGGCCCGGGGGATCAGCCCCAGCATTTT
-	-	TRBV18	TRBJ2-7	CASSATPGQQYEQYF	TGTGCCAGCTCAGCCACTCCGGGACAACAGTACGAGCAGTACTTC
-	-	TRBV5-1	TRBJ2-7	CASSLGYEQYF	TGCGCCAGCAGCTTGGGGTACGAGCAGTACTTC
-	-	TRBV14	TRBJ2-7	CASSQRSGPYEQYF	TGTGCCAGCAGCCAACGAAGCGGACCCTACGAGCAGTACTTC
-	-	TRBV5-6	TRBJ1-1	CASGPGDWNTEAFF	TGTGCCAGCGGCCCTGGAGACTGGAACACTGAAGCTTTCTTT
few	-	TRBV25-1	TRBJ2-3	CASSRGTDTQYF	TGTGCCAGCAGTAGGGGGACAGATACGCAGTATTTT
-	-	TRBV11-2	TRBJ2-1	CASGSSFIYNEQFF	TGTGCCAGCGGTTCAAGCTTCATCTACAATGAGCAGTTCTTC
-	-	TRBV29-1	TRBJ1-2	CSVGHLKDGYTF	TGCAGCGTTGGACACCTTAAAGATGGCTACACCTTC
once	-	TRBV30	TRBJ2-2	CAWSGGLNTGELFF	TGTGCCTGGAGTGGGGGGTTGAACACCGGGGAGCTGTTTTTT
-	TRBD1	TRBV6-6	TRBJ2-7	CASSSTGAHEQYF	TGTGCCAGCAGCTCAACAGGGGCCCACGAGCAGTACTTC
-	-	TRBV29-1	TRBJ2-1	CSVELTTRQFF	TGCAGCGTTGAGTTGACTACCCGTCAGTTCTTC
once	-	TRBV19	TRBJ1-6	CASSLGDGSFPLHF	TGTGCCAGTAGTCTGGGGGACGGGTCTTTCCCCCTCCACTTT
-	-	TRBV23-1	TRBJ2-7	CASSLTGYFYEQYF	TGCGCCAGCAGTCTAACAGGGTATTTCTACGAGCAGTACTTC
-	TRBD1	TRBV4-2	TRBJ2-7	CASSQPGTDYEQYF	TGTGCCAGCAGCCAACCCGGGACAGACTACGAGCAGTACTTC
few	-	TRBV2	TRBJ1-6	CASRGDAKNSPLHF	TGTGCCAGCAGGGGCGACGCCAAAAATTCACCCCTCCACTTT
-	-	TRBV7-9	TRBJ1-2	CASSQPGGGRDYGYTF	TGTGCCAGCAGTCAGCCTGGGGGAGGCCGAGACTATGGCTACACCTTC
-	-	TRBV29-1	TRBJ2-3	CSAVRGARTDTQYF	TGCAGCGCCGTCCGAGGGGCGCGCACAGATACGCAGTATTTT
-	TRBD2	TRBV29-1	TRBJ2-1	CSVDGALAGVLNEQFF	TGCAGCGTTGACGGGGCACTAGCGGGGGTTTTAAATGAGCAGTTCTTC